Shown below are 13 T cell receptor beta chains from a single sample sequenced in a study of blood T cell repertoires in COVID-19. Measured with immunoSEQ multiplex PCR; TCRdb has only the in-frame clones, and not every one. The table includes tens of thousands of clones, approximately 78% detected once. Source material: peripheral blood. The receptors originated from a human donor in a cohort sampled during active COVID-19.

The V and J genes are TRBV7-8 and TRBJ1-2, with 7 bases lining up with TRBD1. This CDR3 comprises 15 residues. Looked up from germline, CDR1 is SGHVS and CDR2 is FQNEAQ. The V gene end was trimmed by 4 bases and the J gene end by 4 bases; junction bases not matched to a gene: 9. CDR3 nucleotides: TGTGCCAGCAGCTCCCGCGGACAGGAGACCTATGGCTACACCTTC. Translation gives CASSSRGQETYGYTF.

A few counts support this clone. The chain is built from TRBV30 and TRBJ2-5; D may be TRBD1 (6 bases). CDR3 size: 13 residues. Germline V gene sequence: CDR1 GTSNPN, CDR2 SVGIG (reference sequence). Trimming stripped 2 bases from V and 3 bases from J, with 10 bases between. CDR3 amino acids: CAWSTGHKETQYF. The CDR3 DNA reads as TGTGCCTGGAGTACGGGACACAAAGAGACCCAGTACTTC.

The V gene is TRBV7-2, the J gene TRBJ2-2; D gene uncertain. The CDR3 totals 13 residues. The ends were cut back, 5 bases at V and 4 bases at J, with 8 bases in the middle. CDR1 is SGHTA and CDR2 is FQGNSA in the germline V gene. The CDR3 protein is CASSVLFTGELFF. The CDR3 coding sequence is TGTGCCAGCAGCGTTCTTTTCACCGGGGAGCTGTTTTTT.

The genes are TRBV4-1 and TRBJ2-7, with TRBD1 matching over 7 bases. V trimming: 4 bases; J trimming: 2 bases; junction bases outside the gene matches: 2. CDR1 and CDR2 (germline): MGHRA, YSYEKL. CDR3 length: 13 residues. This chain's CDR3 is CASSRGQAYEQYF. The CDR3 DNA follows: TGCGCCAGCAGCCGCGGACAGGCCTACGAGCAGTACTTC.

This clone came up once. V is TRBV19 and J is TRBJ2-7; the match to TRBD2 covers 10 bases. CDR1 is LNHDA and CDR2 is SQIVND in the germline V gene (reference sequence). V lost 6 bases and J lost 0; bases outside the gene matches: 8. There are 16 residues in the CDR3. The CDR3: CASSLRTSGSSYEQYF. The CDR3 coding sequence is TGTGCCAGTAGCCTTCGGACTAGCGGAAGCTCCTACGAGCAGTACTTC.

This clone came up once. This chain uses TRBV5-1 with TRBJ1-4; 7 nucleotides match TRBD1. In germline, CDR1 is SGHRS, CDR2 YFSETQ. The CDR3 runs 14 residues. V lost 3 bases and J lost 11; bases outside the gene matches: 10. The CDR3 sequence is CASSSQPGQYKLFF. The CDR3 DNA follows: TGCGCCAGCAGCTCACAACCGGGACAGTATAAACTGTTTTTT. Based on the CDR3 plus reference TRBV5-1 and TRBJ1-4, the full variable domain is KAGVTQTPRYLIKTRGQQVTLSCSPISGHRSVSWYQQTPGQGLQFLFEYFSETQRNKGNFPGRFSGRQFSNSRSEMNVSTLELGDSALYLCASSSQPGQYKLFFGSGTQLSVL.

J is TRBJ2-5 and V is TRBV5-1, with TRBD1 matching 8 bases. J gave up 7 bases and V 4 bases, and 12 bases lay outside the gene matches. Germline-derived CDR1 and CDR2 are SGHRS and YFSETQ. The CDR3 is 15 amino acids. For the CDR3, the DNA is TGCGCCAGCAGCCGCCGGGACAGGACACCAGGGACCCAGTACTTC. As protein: CASSRRDRTPGTQYF. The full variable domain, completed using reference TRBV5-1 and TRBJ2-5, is KAGVTQTPRYLIKTRGQQVTLSCSPISGHRSVSWYQQTPGQGLQFLFEYFSETQRNKGNFPGRFSGRQFSNSRSEMNVSTLELGDSALYLCASSRRDRTPGTQYFGPGTRLLVL.

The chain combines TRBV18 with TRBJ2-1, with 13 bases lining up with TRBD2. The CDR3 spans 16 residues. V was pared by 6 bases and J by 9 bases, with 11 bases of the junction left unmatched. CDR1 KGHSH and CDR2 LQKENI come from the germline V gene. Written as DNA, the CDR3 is TGTGCCAGCTCCCCCGGGACTAGCGGGGTGGAGGGTGAGCAGTTCTTC. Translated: CASSPGTSGVEGEQFF.

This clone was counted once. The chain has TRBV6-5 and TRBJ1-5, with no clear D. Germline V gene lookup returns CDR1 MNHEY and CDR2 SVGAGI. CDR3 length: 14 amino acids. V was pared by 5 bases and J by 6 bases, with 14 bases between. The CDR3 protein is CASSNGNQGQPQHF. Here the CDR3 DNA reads TGTGCCAGCAGTAACGGGAACCAAGGTCAGCCCCAGCATTTT.

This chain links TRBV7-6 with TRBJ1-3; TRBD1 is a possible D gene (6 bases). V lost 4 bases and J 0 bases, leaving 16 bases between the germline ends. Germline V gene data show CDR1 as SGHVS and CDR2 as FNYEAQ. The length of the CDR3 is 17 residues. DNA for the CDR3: TGTGCCAGCAGCTCACTCGGTGGGACAAGCTCTGGAAACACCATATATTTT. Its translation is CASSSLGGTSSGNTIYF.

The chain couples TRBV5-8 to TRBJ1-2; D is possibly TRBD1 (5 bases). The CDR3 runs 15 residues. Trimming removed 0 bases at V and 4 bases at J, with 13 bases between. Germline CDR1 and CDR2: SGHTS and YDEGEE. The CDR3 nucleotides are TGTGCCAGCAGCTTGGGTGTGGGCAGGGCCTATGGCTACACCTTC. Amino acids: CASSLGVGRAYGYTF.

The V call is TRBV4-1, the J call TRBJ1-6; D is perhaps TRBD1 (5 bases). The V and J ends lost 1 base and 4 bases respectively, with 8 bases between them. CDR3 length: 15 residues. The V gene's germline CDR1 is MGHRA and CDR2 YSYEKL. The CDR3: CASSQGGLYNSPLHF. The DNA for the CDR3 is TGCGCCAGCAGCCAAGGGGGACTATATAATTCACCCCTCCACTTT.

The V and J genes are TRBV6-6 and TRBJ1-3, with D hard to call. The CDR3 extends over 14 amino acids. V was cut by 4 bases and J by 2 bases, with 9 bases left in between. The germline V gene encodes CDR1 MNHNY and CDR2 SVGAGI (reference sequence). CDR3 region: CASSWEAAGNTIYF. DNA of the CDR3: TGTGCCAGCAGTTGGGAGGCTGCTGGAAACACCATATATTTT.